The rows below give T cell receptor beta chains drawn from one sample of a study of control samples from healthy donors and cancer patients. Using immunoSEQ multiplex PCR, the repertoire was profiled, and TCRdb retains in-frame clones only, with some absent. The sample holds about 51,000 clones, under 90% seen once. The sequenced sample consisted of blood. Receptors were obtained from a man between 65 and 85 years old in good health. Both conserved end residues are part of each CDR3.

V	J	CDR3
TRBV6-1	TRBJ2-1	CASSEGQGSITNEQFF
TRBV6-1	TRBJ2-2	CASSEVAGGWTGELFF
TRBV23-1	TRBJ1-1	CASSQETGTAARNMNTEAFF
TRBV5-4	TRBJ1-2	CASSFKGGSRGYTF
TRBV5-4	TRBJ1-3	CASSLDGHHSGNTIYF
TRBV6-5	TRBJ1-2	CASSYSKGGYGYTF
TRBV18	TRBJ1-3	CASSPARLGNSGNTIYF
TRBV5-4	TRBJ2-1	CASSLGGASSYNEQFF
TRBV2	TRBJ1-4	CASGATNEKLFF
TRBV6-5	TRBJ2-5	CASSYSPLVEETQYF
TRBV6-5	TRBJ2-7	CASSYTVAGSYEQYF
TRBV18	TRBJ1-3	CASSPNPPGNTIYF
TRBV18	TRBJ2-2	CASSALTPSNTGELFF
TRBV7-2	TRBJ2-2	CASSQQGIYTGELFF
TRBV2	TRBJ1-3	CASTPASRSGLDPSGNTIYF
TRBV5-1	TRBJ2-1	CASSLAPLGEQFF
TRBV25-1	TRBJ1-2	CASYGGARAHGYTF